The source of this T cell receptor beta chain is a study of blood T cell repertoires in COVID-19. Across the study: Whether acute or convalescent, the COVID-19 samples came from the United States, Italy and Spain. T cells, B-cell-depleted T cells, or PBMCs provided the cDNA or gDNA that served as material.

This clone was seen a handful of times. The CDR3 covers 18 residues. The ends lost 4 bases at V and 2 bases at J; junction bases unmatched: 6. Germline lookup yields CDR1 LGHDT and CDR2 YNNKEL (reference sequence). Authors' methods: Amplified reference gene primers provided the basis for estimating nucleated cell counts. Only in-frame clones appear in the TCRdb table, and some are missing; sequencing was by immunoSEQ multiplex PCR. V and J calls and clone size come straight from that table; D and trimming were deduced from the DNA. The sample contains under 150,000 clones, about 90% of which appear only once.

The source material was peripheral blood. The source is a woman between 45 and 65 years old who had recovered from COVID-19. The chain links TRBV3-1 (or the pseudogene TRBV3-2) to TRBJ2-6, with 12 bases aligning to TRBD2. DNA for the CDR3: TGTGCCAGCAGCCCAGCCCTAGCGGGGGGGACTGGGGCCAACGTCCTGACTTTC. It translates to CASSPALAGGTGANVLTF.